The rows below give T cell receptor beta chains drawn from one sample of a study of response to subunit inactivated influenza vaccine. TCRdb passed the RT-PCR reads through MiXCR, listing each CDR3 protein once. Altogether approximately 700,000 distinct CDR3 sequences are present, about 15% being singletons, with the ten largest covering approximately 10%. The sample consisted of PBMCs from blood, taken 12 days after vaccination. The receptors were gathered from a man aged 45-65 years who received an inactivated influenza vaccine. Both conserved end residues are part of each CDR3. D genes are given only for firm matches. Not all rows give a size; the values are once, few, many and, for expanded clones, a class.

cdr3_length	v_call	clone_size	j_call	d_call	cdr3_nt	cdr3_aa
15	TRBV20-1	few	TRBJ2-7	TRBD2	TGCAGTGCCCCGGGACTAGCGGGGGGTTGGTACGAGCAGTACTTC	CSAPGLAGGWYEQYF
12	TRBV29-1	few	TRBJ1-5	-	TGCAGCGTCCTTGACGGCAATCAGCCCCAGCATTTT	CSVLDGNQPQHF
16	TRBV5-6	-	TRBJ2-1	-	TGTGCCAGCAGCTTGTTTTTGGGAGAGATCTACAATGAGCAGTTCTTC	CASSLFLGEIYNEQFF
15	TRBV5-1	-	TRBJ2-5	-	TGCGCCAGCAGCCGGGGGGGACAGGGTCCGGAGACCCAGTACTTC	CASSRGGQGPETQYF
17	TRBV4-2	few	TRBJ2-1	-	TGTGCCAGCAGCCAAGAGGTTTGGCCTAGCCAGGGAGGTGAGCAGTTCTTC	CASSQEVWPSQGGEQFF
12	TRBV20-1	-	TRBJ2-3	TRBD1	TGCAGTGCAGGGGGCGGCACAGATACGCAGTATTTT	CSAGGGTDTQYF
14	TRBV3-1	-	TRBJ1-2	-	TGTGCCAGCAGCCAAGCCGGGGGGGGCTATGGCTACACCTTC	CASSQAGGGYGYTF
16	TRBV27	few	TRBJ2-1	TRBD2	TGTGCCAGCAGACATACTAGCGGGGTGGTCTACAATGAGCAGTTCTTC	CASRHTSGVVYNEQFF
12	TRBV2	few	TRBJ2-2	-	TGTGCCAGCAGCGACAGTACCGGGGAGCTGTTTTTT	CASSDSTGELFF
14	TRBV12-3/TRBV12-4	-	TRBJ2-5	-	TGTGCCAGCACCAACGACGGACTCCAAGAGACCCAGTACTTC	CASTNDGLQETQYF
16	TRBV5-4	-	TRBJ2-7	-	TGTGCCAGCAGCTTGGCCGCAGGGGCGTTCTCCTACGAGCAGTACTTC	CASSLAAGAFSYEQYF
15	TRBV7-2	few	TRBJ2-7	-	TGTGCCAGCAGCTTAGGCCGGACAGCTCTCCACGAGCAGTACTTC	CASSLGRTALHEQYF
13	TRBV5-1	many	TRBJ2-3	-	TGTGCCAGCAGCTTGGAGGGGACGGATACGCAGTATTTT	CASSLEGTDTQYF
13	TRBV7-2	-	TRBJ1-6	-	TGTGCCAGCAGCCCTCATCAGAGTTCACCCCTCCACTTT	CASSPHQSSPLHF
15	TRBV30	few	TRBJ2-1	-	TGTGCCTGGAGTGGAGGGTCGGGGATGTACAATGAGCAGTTCTTC	CAWSGGSGMYNEQFF
11	TRBV29-1	-	TRBJ2-7	-	TGCAGCGTTGAACAGGCCTACGAGCAGTACTTC	CSVEQAYEQYF
16	TRBV30	-	TRBJ1-5	-	TGTGCCTGGAGTTTGGGACGGAAAGCTGATAATCAGCCCCAGCATTTT	CAWSLGRKADNQPQHF
16	TRBV19	-	TRBJ2-1	-	TGTGCCAGTAGTAGCCCGGGGGACTCGCCCTTCAATGAGCAGTTCTTC	CASSSPGDSPFNEQFF
13	TRBV10-3	few	TRBJ2-1	-	TGTGCCATCAGTGTACCGGGGCCCAATGAGCAGTTCTTC	CAISVPGPNEQFF
13	TRBV7-2	few	TRBJ2-5	TRBD1	TGTGCCAGCAGCACCACAGGGGTTGTGACCCAGTACTTC	CASSTTGVVTQYF
15	TRBV2	-	TRBJ1-4	-	TGTGCCAGCAGGGAAAGGGCCTCAACTAATGAAAAACTGTTTTTT	CASRERASTNEKLFF
19	TRBV4-3	many	TRBJ2-3	TRBD2	TGCGCCAGCAGCCAAGTCACGACTAGCGGGGGCGCTAGCACAGATACGCAGTATTTT	CASSQVTTSGGASTDTQYF